These 24 T cell receptor beta chains share one sample of origin, sequenced in a study of blood T cell repertoires in COVID-19 (dated by TCRdb to 2020 to 2021). Receptor libraries were prepared by the immunoSEQ multiplex PCR assay. TCRdb stores this immuneACCESS table with in-frame sequences only. Part of the clones is absent; in the studies checked, under half of the shortfall reflects unresolved V genes, and no reason is known for the rest. For this sample there are 300,000 to 450,000 clones; roughly nine tenths appear just once. The ten largest clonotypes hold over 3.5% of the sample. Sequencing input: peripheral blood. The receptors come from a woman aged 55-70 years with COVID-19, enrolled during active disease.

The chain carries TRBV12-3 or TRBV12-4 and TRBJ2-7; D ambiguous. Trimming took off 4 bases at V and 6 bases at J, with 10 bases between the two ends. The CDR3 length is 12 residues. CDR3 DNA: TGTGCCAGCAGTTCCTTTACTCGCGAGCAGTACTTC. Translating gives CASSSFTREQYF.

The chain employs TRBV23-1 and TRBJ2-1, with D unclear. TRBV23-1 is an ORF for which the function is uncertain. V dropped 1 base and J dropped 3 bases, with 4 bases sitting between them. The CDR3 extends over 13 amino acids. This chain's CDR3 is CASSQLIYNEQFF. CDR3 DNA: TGCGCCAGCAGTCAATTAATCTACAATGAGCAGTTCTTC.

The CDR3 DNA sequence: TGTGCCAGCAGCCTAGGACTAGCGGGGATTCAAGAGACCCAGTACTTC. It specifies CASSLGLAGIQETQYF. The chain couples TRBV11-3 to TRBJ2-5; 12 bases agree with TRBD2. The CDR3 totals 16 residues. The trim removed 5 bases at V and 2 bases at J, leaving 6 bases unmatched. In germline, CDR1 is SGHNT, CDR2 YENEEA.

The gene calls are TRBV5-1 and TRBJ2-1; TRBD1 aligns across 8 bases. This CDR3 is built from 12 residues. Trimming removed 0 bases from V and 10 bases from J; junction bases left unmatched: 0. Germline V CDR1 and CDR2: SGHRS, YFSETQ. In DNA form, the CDR3 reads TGCGCCAGCAGCTTGGGGGACAGGGAGCAGTTCTTC. Translation: CASSLGDREQFF.

This clone appeared a few times. The rearrangement uses TRBV18 and TRBJ1-6; 10 bases line up with TRBD1. The CDR3 length is 16 residues. CDR1 and CDR2 from the germline V gene are KGHSH and LQKENI. V was pared by 2 bases and J by 8 bases, with 6 bases of the junction left unmatched. In DNA, the CDR3 is TGTGCCAGCTCACCAGGGACAGGGGCGCAAGATTCACCCCTCCACTTT. Translation: CASSPGTGAQDSPLHF. Supplemented by reference TRBV18 and TRBJ1-6, the full variable domain reads NAGVMQNPRHLVRRRGQEARLRCSPMKGHSHVYWYRQLPEEGLKFMVYLQKENIIDESGMPKERFSAEFPKEGPSILRIQQVVRGDSAAYFCASSPGTGAQDSPLHFGNGTRLTVT.

The chain is built from TRBV5-1 and TRBJ1-1; 7 nucleotides line up with TRBD1. J gave up 5 bases and V 4 bases, and 11 bases lay outside the gene matches. Looked up from germline, CDR1 is SGHRS and CDR2 is YFSETQ. The CDR3 runs to 15 residues. The CDR3 nucleotides read TGCGCCAGCAGCACATACAGGGGCGTGGGAACTGAAGCTTTCTTT. It codes for CASSTYRGVGTEAFF.

The chain has TRBV18 and TRBJ2-5; 8 bases map to TRBD1. The CDR3 runs 14 residues. The germline gives CDR1 KGHSH, CDR2 LQKENI. The ends lost 4 bases at V and 4 bases at J; junction bases unmatched: 5. Written as DNA, the CDR3 is TGTGCCAGCTCACTCCAAGGACAGGGAGAGACCCAGTACTTC. Its translation: CASSLQGQGETQYF.

DNA of the CDR3: TGTGCCAGCAGCCAGCCGGCTAGCGGGGGCCCCAATGAGCAGTTCTTC. The encoded protein is CASSQPASGGPNEQFF. The rearrangement joins TRBV3-1 (or the pseudogene TRBV3-2) to TRBJ2-1, with 10 bases that match TRBD2. CDR1 is LGHDT, CDR2 YNNKEL, per germline (reference sequence). The trim removed 3 bases at V and 6 bases at J, leaving 8 bases unmatched. This CDR3 is built from 16 residues.

The chain has TRBV6-5 and TRBJ1-1; D gene ambiguous. V was trimmed by 7 bases and J by 3 bases, leaving 9 bases between them. The germline gives CDR1 MNHEY, CDR2 SVGAGI. This CDR3 contains 12 residues. In DNA, the CDR3 is TGTGCCAGCACCAGCAGGTACACTGAAGCTTTCTTT. Amino acid sequence: CASTSRYTEAFF.

The rearrangement links TRBV10-1 to TRBJ2-1, with D unresolved. The germline gives CDR1 WNHNN, CDR2 SYGVQD (reference sequence). V was cut by 2 bases and J by 5 bases, with 7 bases left in between. This CDR3 contains 13 residues. The CDR3 loop is CASSESLNNEQFF. DNA of the CDR3: TGCGCCAGCAGTGAGAGCCTCAACAATGAGCAGTTCTTC.

V and J are TRBV28 and TRBJ1-5, with D maybe TRBD1 (6 bases). V lost 4 bases, J lost 2 bases, and 9 bases lay in between. The germline V gene has CDR1 MDHEN and CDR2 SYDVKM. The CDR3 covers 14 residues. The CDR3: CASSWAGGNQPQHF. CDR3 nucleotides: TGTGCCAGCAGTTGGGCAGGGGGCAATCAGCCCCAGCATTTT.

The rearrangement links TRBV19 to TRBJ2-1, with 15 nucleotides matching TRBD2. The CDR3 contains 18 residues. CDR1 and CDR2 (germline): LNHDA, SQIVND (reference sequence). Germline trimming cut 5 bases from V and 3 bases from J; bases unmatched to any gene: 8. The CDR3: CASSFRTSGGASYNEQFF. For the CDR3, the DNA is TGTGCCAGTAGTTTCCGGACTAGCGGGGGGGCGAGCTACAATGAGCAGTTCTTC.

DNA of the CDR3: TGCGCCAGCAGCCACGCGGAATTGAACACCGGGGAGCTGTTTTTT. This codes for CASSHAELNTGELFF. The chain couples TRBV5-1 to TRBJ2-2; D is unresolved. The CDR3 sequence is 15 residues long. The germline CDR1 and CDR2 sequences are SGHRS and YFSETQ. V shed 4 bases and J shed 1 base, with 11 bases lying between them. Complete variable domain (other parts from reference TRBV5-1 and TRBJ2-2): KAGVTQTPRYLIKTRGQQVTLSCSPISGHRSVSWYQQTPGQGLQFLFEYFSETQRNKGNFPGRFSGRQFSNSRSEMNVSTLELGDSALYLCASSHAELNTGELFFGEGSRLTVL.

The chain links TRBV28 to TRBJ2-7; 8 bases match TRBD2. Germline CDR1 reads MDHEN; CDR2 reads SYDVKM. V shed 9 bases, J shed 3 bases, and the junction held 10 bases outside the gene matches. CDR3 length: 14 residues. CDR3 coding DNA: TGTGCCAGTACCGTCGGGGGGGCCAACTACGAGCAGTACTTC. Translated, it gives CASTVGGANYEQYF.

The chain recombines TRBV6-5 with TRBJ1-1, with a tentative D call TRBD1 (6 bases). CDR1 is MNHEY and CDR2 is SVGAGI in the germline V gene. The V end lost 5 bases, the J end lost 3 bases, and 10 bases lay between the germline ends. This CDR3 is built from 13 residues. CDR3 residues: CASSIRTDTEAFF. CDR3 bases: TGTGCCAGCAGTATACGGACAGACACTGAAGCTTTCTTT.

V gene TRBV6-2 or TRBV6-3 combines with J gene TRBJ2-3, with D uncertain. This CDR3 contains 13 residues. V lost 5 bases and J 5 bases, leaving 11 bases between the germline ends. Germline assignment: CDR1 MNHEY and CDR2 SVGEGT. The CDR3 region has the DNA TGTGCCAGCAGTCCACGACTGGTAGATACGCAGTATTTT. Amino acids: CASSPRLVDTQYF.

This chain connects TRBV6-5 to TRBJ2-3; D possibly corresponds to TRBD1 (6 bases). The CDR3 is made up of 14 amino acids. The germline V gene encodes CDR1 MNHEY and CDR2 SVGAGI. Trimming removed 11 bases at V and 1 base at J, with 16 bases between. CDR3 in DNA: TGTGCCCCCAGGGGTTTTGGGGGCACAGATACGCAGTATTTT. Protein product: CAPRGFGGTDTQYF.

The chain is built from TRBV3-1 (or the pseudogene TRBV3-2) and TRBJ1-2; a possible D gene is TRBD1 (5 bases). Germline CDR1 and CDR2: LGHDT and YNNKEL (reference sequence). This CDR3 has 16 amino acids. V was clipped by 3 bases and J by 7 bases, with 21 bases between them. The CDR3 sequence is CASSQSGRQLSSGYTF. The CDR3, as DNA: TGTGCCAGCAGCCAGTCTGGGCGACAGTTGAGTTCTGGCTACACCTTC.

The chain couples TRBV21-1 to TRBJ2-1; TRBD2, the table's D call, lacks a check against the DNA. TRBV21-1 is termed a pseudogene. CDR3 length: 13 residues. CDR3 region: CASSKGYDNEQFF. The DNA for the CDR3 is TGTGCCAGCAGCAAAGGCTACGACAATGAGCAGTTCTTC.

There are a few counts of this clone. This sequence joins TRBV19 and TRBJ1-1, with 10 bases identical to TRBD1. The ends lost 4 bases at V and 1 base at J; junction bases unmatched: 3. The CDR3 extends over 15 amino acids. The germline CDR1 and CDR2 sequences are LNHDA and SQIVND (reference sequence). The CDR3 nucleotides read TGTGCCAGTAGTAGGCGACAGGGGGCGAACACTGAAGCTTTCTTT. Protein product: CASSRRQGANTEAFF.

The chain recombines TRBV2 with TRBJ2-7; 8 nucleotides align to TRBD2. The length of the CDR3 is 17 residues. Germline V gene lookup returns CDR1 SNHLY and CDR2 FYNNEI. V gave up 5 bases and J gave up 4 bases; unmatched junction bases: 16. The CDR3 protein is CASSSGVKAGDQYEQYF. CDR3 coding DNA: TGTGCCAGCAGTTCCGGGGTCAAAGCGGGGGATCAATACGAGCAGTACTTC. The whole variable domain, remainder taken from reference TRBV2 and TRBJ2-7, is EPEVTQTPSHQVTQMGQEVILRCVPISNHLYFYWYRQILGQKVEFLVSFYNNEISEKSEIFDDQFSVERPDGSNFTLKIRSTKLEDSAMYFCASSSGVKAGDQYEQYFGPGTRLTVT.

V is TRBV5-6 and J is TRBJ1-1; D not certain. The CDR3 runs 15 residues. The germline CDR1 and CDR2 sequences are SGHDT and YYEEEE. V dropped 4 bases and J dropped 6 bases, with 19 bases sitting between them. CDR3 nucleotide sequence: TGTGCCAGCAGCCCGCGGGCCCTGCCCGTGGCTGAAGCTTTCTTT. This codes for CASSPRALPVAEAFF.

The J gene is TRBJ2-3, the V gene TRBV3-1 (or the pseudogene TRBV3-2); 12 bases agree with TRBD2. Germline-derived CDR1 and CDR2 are LGHDT and YNNKEL (reference sequence). CDR3 length: 19 residues. V gave up 0 bases and J gave up 4 bases; unmatched junction bases: 11. The CDR3 DNA sequence: TGTGCCAGCAGCCAAGATCTGGGACTAGCGGGCCCTTCTCCAGATACGCAGTATTTT. It encodes CASSQDLGLAGPSPDTQYF.

The rearrangement uses TRBV2 and TRBJ1-3; D not certain. This CDR3 contains 12 residues. Trimming shortened V by 6 bases and J by 0 bases, and 3 bases separated the two germline ends. Looked up from germline, CDR1 is SNHLY and CDR2 is FYNNEI. CDR3 protein: CASSYSGNTIYF. The CDR3 DNA follows: TGTGCCAGCAGCTACTCTGGAAACACCATATATTTT.